These 13 T cell receptor beta chains originate from one sample sequenced in a study of T cell responses to AZD1222 COVID-19 vaccine. Profiled with immunoSEQ multiplex PCR; TCRdb holds only in-frame clones, not every one. Seen here are 180,000 or so clones, 70% to 90% observed once, and the top ten hold roughly a quarter. Material: peripheral blood, obtained 28 days after the second AZD1222 dose. The receptors shown here come from an adult who received the AZD1222 COVID-19 vaccine.

V is TRBV2 and J is TRBJ2-3, with D unresolved. This CDR3 is 12 amino acids long. V was shortened by 3 bases and J by 0 bases, with 1 base between the two germline ends. The germline V gene has CDR1 SNHLY and CDR2 FYNNEI. CDR3 in amino acids: CASSESTDTQYF. CDR3 nucleotides: TGTGCCAGCAGTGAGAGCACAGATACGCAGTATTTT.

The genes are TRBV3-1 (or the pseudogene TRBV3-2) and TRBJ2-7, with TRBD1 matching 8 bases. The CDR3 consists of 15 residues. Looked up from germline, CDR1 is LGHDT and CDR2 is YNNKEL (reference sequence). V lost 3 bases, J lost 2 bases, and 6 bases stayed unmatched. The CDR3 protein is CASSQGTGPTYEQYF. CDR3 DNA: TGTGCCAGCAGCCAGGGGACAGGTCCTACCTACGAGCAGTACTTC.

V gene TRBV5-1 combines with J gene TRBJ2-2; TRBD2 is a possible D gene (5 bases). CDR3 length: 16 amino acids. Germline loops: CDR1 SGHRS, CDR2 YFSETQ. V lost 1 base, J lost 4 bases, and 14 bases lay in between. CDR3 DNA: TGCGCCAGCAGCTTGAAGGTTGTGGGAGTCACCGGGGAGCTGTTTTTT. Translating gives CASSLKVVGVTGELFF.

A few counts support this clone. The J gene is TRBJ1-6, the V gene TRBV27; no definite D call. The germline V and J ends were trimmed by 3 bases and 7 bases, with 13 bases remaining between them. Germline V gene sequence: CDR1 MNHEY, CDR2 SMNVEV (reference sequence). This CDR3 comprises 15 residues. The CDR3 DNA sequence: TGTGCCAGCAGTTTCAGTCAAACCTTGAATTCACCCCTCCACTTT. It is translated as CASSFSQTLNSPLHF.

The chain couples TRBV5-1 to TRBJ2-7, with D possibly being TRBD1 or TRBD2 (5 bases each). Germline values: CDR1 SGHRS, CDR2 YFSETQ. Trimming took 10 bases from V and 4 from J, leaving 21 bases between them. This CDR3 spans 14 amino acids. DNA for the CDR3: TGCGCCTCAGCCCCCCGGGGAGAGGGGTACGAGCAGTACTTC. Protein: CASAPRGEGYEQYF.

The rearrangement links TRBV28 to TRBJ1-1; D may be TRBD1 (5 bases). V was pared by 8 bases and J by 0 bases, with 10 bases between. Per the germline V gene, CDR1 is MDHEN and CDR2 is SYDVKM. The CDR3 is 13 amino acids. In DNA, the CDR3 is TGTGCCAGCGGGGGACTCTTGAACACTGAAGCTTTCTTT. Its translation is CASGGLLNTEAFF.

The chain employs TRBV27 and TRBJ2-3; D perhaps matches TRBD1 (5 bases). The CDR3 has 14 amino acids. Trimming left V 4 bases short and J 4 bases short, with 12 bases between. The V gene's germline CDR1 is MNHEY and CDR2 SMNVEV (reference sequence). The CDR3 sequence: CASSSVGRADTQYF. In DNA form, the CDR3 reads TGTGCCAGCAGTTCAGTGGGCAGGGCAGATACGCAGTATTTT.

Comment on this clone: An end of the junction does not agree with germline; a read error may underlie this. The chain recombines TRBV7-3 with TRBJ2-3; 11 bases align to TRBD1. There are 14 residues in the CDR3. CDR1 is SGHTA and CDR2 is FQGTGA in the germline V gene. The CDR3 DNA follows: TGTGCCAGCAGCCCGAGGGACAGGGGGAATGCCTTGGATTTT. It specifies CASSPRDRGNALDF.

The gene calls are TRBV6-5 and TRBJ1-3, with a tentative D call TRBD1 (5 bases). Trimming took 7 bases from V and 4 from J, leaving 11 bases between them. The CDR3 sequence is 13 residues long. Germline assignment: CDR1 MNHEY and CDR2 SVGAGI. The CDR3 loop is CASIQGPGNTIYF. The CDR3 DNA sequence: TGTGCCAGCATCCAGGGTCCCGGAAACACCATATATTTT.

The chain couples TRBV7-8 to TRBJ1-2; D unclear. Germline CDR1 is SGHVS and CDR2 is FQNEAQ. This CDR3 has 14 residues. The V end was cut by 5 bases, the J end by 4 bases, with 14 bases between. The CDR3 here is CASSRPGRSYGYTF. In DNA form, the CDR3 reads TGTGCCAGCAGCCGCCCGGGCAGGAGCTATGGCTACACCTTC.

The chain carries TRBV19 and TRBJ1-5; TRBD1 is a possible D gene (5 bases). The V and J ends lost 5 bases and 0 bases respectively, with 14 bases between them. The length of the CDR3 is 16 residues. Germline lookup yields CDR1 LNHDA and CDR2 SQIVND (reference sequence). The CDR3 here is CASSGTGRHSNQPQHF. The CDR3 region has the DNA TGTGCCAGTAGTGGGACGGGACGTCATAGCAATCAGCCCCAGCATTTT.

The chain has TRBV6-6 and TRBJ1-5; TRBD1 aligns across 7 bases. This CDR3 comprises 15 residues. V lost 6 bases to trimming and J lost 2 bases; unmatched junction nucleotides: 7. Germline V lookup: CDR1 MNHNY, CDR2 SVGAGI (reference sequence). This chain's CDR3 is CASSFGQVGNQPQHF. The CDR3 nucleotides read TGTGCCAGCAGCTTTGGACAGGTGGGCAATCAGCCCCAGCATTTT.

The J gene is TRBJ2-2, the V gene TRBV11-3; D is possibly TRBD1 (6 bases). CDR1 is SGHNT, CDR2 YENEEA, per germline. The CDR3 totals 14 residues. With 0 bases removed from V and 5 bases from J, the gap between germline ends came to 7 bases. The CDR3 region is CASSLDQGTGELFF. DNA for the CDR3: TGTGCCAGCAGCTTAGATCAGGGGACCGGGGAGCTGTTTTTT.